This entry lists 2 T cell receptor beta chains sequenced from one sample in a study of T cells after somatic rescue of genetic block. This table comes from immunoSEQ multiplex PCR, and its TCRdb copy is limited to in-frame clones, with some not included. The sample has roughly 110,000 clones, 75% to 95% seen once. Sequencing was performed on peripheral blood mononuclear cells (PBMCs). The receptors here all came from a woman under 30.

The chain combines TRBV6-1 with TRBJ2-3; a possible D gene is TRBD1 (6 bases). Trimming left V 4 bases short and J 2 bases short, with 13 bases between. Germline loops: CDR1 MNHNS, CDR2 SASEGT. This CDR3 is 15 amino acids long. CDR3 sequence (DNA): TGTGCCAGCAGTGTCGGGACACGGAACACAGATACGCAGTATTTT. Protein sequence: CASSVGTRNTDTQYF.

The chain uses TRBV13 and TRBJ2-7, with 10 positions matching TRBD2. V lost 2 bases to trimming and J lost 4 bases; unmatched junction nucleotides: 8. The CDR3 length is 16 residues. Per germline, CDR1 PRHDT and CDR2 FYEKMQ (reference sequence). DNA of the CDR3: TGTGCCAGCAGCTTACAGCCTAGCGGGGGTGGGTACGAGCAGTACTTC. Amino acids: CASSLQPSGGGYEQYF. Combining the CDR3 with reference TRBV13 and TRBJ2-7 gives the whole variable domain AAGVIQSPRHLIKEKRETATLKCYPIPRHDTVYWYQQGPGQDPQFLISFYEKMQSDKGSIPDRFSAQQFSDYHSELNMSSLELGDSALYFCASSLQPSGGGYEQYFGPGTRLTVT.